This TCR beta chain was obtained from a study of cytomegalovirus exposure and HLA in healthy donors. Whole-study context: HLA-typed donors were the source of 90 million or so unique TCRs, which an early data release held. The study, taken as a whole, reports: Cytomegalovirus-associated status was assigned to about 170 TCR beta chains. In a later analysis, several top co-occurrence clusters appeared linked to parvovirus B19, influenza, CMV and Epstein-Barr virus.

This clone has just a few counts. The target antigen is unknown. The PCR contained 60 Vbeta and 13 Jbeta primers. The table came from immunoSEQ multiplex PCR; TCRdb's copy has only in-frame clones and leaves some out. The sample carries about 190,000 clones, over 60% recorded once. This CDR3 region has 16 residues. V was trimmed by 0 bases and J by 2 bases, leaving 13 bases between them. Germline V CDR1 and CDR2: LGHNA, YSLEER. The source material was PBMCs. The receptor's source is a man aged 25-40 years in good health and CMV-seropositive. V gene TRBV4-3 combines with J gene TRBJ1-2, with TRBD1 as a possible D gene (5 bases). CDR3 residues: CASSQDRWGGNYGYTF. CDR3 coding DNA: TGCGCCAGCAGCCAAGATCGGTGGGGGGGGAACTATGGCTACACCTTC.